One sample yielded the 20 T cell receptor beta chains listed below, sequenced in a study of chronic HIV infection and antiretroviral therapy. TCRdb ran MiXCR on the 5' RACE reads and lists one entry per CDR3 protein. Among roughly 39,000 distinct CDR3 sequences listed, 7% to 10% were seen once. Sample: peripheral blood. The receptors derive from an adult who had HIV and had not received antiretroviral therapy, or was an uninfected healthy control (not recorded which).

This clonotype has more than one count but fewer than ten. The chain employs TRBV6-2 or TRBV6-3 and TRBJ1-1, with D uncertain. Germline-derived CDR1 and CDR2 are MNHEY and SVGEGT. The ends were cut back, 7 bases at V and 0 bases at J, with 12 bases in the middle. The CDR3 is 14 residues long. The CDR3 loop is CASTKTEMNTEAFF. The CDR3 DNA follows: TGTGCCAGCACCAAAACAGAAATGAACACTGAAGCTTTCTTT.

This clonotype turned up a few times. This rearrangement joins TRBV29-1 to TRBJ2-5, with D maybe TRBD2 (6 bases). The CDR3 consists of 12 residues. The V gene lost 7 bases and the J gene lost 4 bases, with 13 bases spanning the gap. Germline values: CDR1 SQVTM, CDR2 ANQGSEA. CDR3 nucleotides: TGCAGCGCGGGACTCTGGGGAGAGACCCAGTACTTC. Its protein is CSAGLWGETQYF.

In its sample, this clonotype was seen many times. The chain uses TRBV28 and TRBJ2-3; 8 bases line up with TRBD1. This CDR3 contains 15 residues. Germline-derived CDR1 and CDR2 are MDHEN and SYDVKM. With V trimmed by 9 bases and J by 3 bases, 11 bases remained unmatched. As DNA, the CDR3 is TGTGCCAGTGAAACCAGGGGGCGTAGAACAGATACGCAGTATTTT. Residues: CASETRGRRTDTQYF.

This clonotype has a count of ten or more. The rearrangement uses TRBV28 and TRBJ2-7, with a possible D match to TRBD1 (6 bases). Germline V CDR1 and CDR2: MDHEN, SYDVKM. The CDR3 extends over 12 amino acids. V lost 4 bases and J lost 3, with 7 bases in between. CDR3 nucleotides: TGTGCCAGCAGTTCCAGGGGCTACGAGCAGTACTTC. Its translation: CASSSRGYEQYF.

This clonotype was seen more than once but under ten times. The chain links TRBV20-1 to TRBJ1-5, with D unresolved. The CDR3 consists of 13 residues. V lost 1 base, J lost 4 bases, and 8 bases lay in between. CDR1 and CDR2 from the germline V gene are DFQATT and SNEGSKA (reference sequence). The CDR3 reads CSARALANQPQHF. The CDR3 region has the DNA TGCAGTGCTAGAGCGCTGGCAAATCAGCCCCAGCATTTT.

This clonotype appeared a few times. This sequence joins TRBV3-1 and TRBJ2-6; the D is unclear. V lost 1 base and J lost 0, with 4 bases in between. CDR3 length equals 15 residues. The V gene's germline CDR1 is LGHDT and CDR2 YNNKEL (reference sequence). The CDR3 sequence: CASSQGGSGANVLTF. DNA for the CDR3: TGTGCCAGCAGCCAAGGAGGCTCTGGGGCCAACGTCCTGACTTTC.

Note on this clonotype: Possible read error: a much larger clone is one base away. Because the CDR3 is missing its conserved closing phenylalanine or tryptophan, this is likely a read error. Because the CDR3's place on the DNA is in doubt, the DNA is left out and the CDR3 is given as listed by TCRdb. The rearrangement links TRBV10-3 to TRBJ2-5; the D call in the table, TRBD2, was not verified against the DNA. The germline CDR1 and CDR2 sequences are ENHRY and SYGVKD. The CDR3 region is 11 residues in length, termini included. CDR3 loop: CAISAGAGTPL.

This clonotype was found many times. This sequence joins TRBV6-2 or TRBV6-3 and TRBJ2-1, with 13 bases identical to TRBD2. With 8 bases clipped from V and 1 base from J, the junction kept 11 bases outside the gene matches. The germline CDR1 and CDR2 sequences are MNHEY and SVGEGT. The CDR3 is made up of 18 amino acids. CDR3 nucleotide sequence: TGTGCCAGCGGTGGACTAGCGGGAGCCCTGGAATCCTACAATGAGCAGTTCTTC. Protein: CASGGLAGALESYNEQFF.

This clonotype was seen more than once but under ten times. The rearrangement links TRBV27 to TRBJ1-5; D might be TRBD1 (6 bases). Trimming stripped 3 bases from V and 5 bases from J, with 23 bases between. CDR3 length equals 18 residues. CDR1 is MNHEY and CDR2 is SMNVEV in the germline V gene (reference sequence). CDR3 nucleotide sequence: TGTGCCAGCAGTTTCTCCCCCGTTGAAGGGGGTTTTCATCAGCCCCAGCATTTT. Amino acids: CASSFSPVEGGFHQPQHF.

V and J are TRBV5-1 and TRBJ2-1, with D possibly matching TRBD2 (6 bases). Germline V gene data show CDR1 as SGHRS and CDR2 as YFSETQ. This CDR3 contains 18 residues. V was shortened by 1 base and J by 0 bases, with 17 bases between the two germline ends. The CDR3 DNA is TGCGCCAGCAGCTTGTCTGATTGGGACGGGAGCTCCTACAATGAGCAGTTCTTC. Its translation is CASSLSDWDGSSYNEQFF.

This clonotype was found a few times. CDR3 DNA sequence: TGTGCCAGCAGCCTCCAGGGCGGCTCGAATGAGCAGTTCTTC. It encodes CASSLQGGSNEQFF. The genes are TRBV7-2 and TRBJ2-1; a possible D gene is TRBD1 (5 bases). This CDR3 comprises 14 residues. Trimming stripped 5 bases from V and 7 bases from J, with 15 bases between. Germline CDR1 reads SGHTA; CDR2 reads FQGNSA.

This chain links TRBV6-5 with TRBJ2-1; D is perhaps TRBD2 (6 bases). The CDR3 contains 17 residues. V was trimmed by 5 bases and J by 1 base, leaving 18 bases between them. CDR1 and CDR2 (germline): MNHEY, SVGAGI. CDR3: CASSLAQGGGSYNEQFF. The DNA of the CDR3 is TGTGCCAGCAGTCTTGCCCAGGGAGGCGGTTCCTACAATGAGCAGTTCTTC.

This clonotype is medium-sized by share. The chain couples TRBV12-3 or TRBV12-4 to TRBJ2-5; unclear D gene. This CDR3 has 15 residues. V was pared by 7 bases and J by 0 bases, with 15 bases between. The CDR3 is CASTRREANQETQYF. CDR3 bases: TGTGCCAGCACCAGGAGAGAAGCCAACCAAGAGACCCAGTACTTC.

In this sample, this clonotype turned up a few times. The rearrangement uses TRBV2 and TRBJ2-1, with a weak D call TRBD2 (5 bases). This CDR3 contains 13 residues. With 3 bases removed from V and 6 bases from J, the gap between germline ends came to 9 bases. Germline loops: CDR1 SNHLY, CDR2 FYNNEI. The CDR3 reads CASSDSRVNEQFF. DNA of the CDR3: TGTGCCAGCAGTGATTCGCGGGTCAATGAGCAGTTCTTC.

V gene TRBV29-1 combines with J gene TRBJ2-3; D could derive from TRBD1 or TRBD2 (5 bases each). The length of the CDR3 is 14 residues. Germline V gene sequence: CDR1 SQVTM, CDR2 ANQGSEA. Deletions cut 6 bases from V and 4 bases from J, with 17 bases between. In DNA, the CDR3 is TGCAGCGTGGGGGTGGCAGGACTCGCAGATACGCAGTATTTT. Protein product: CSVGVAGLADTQYF.

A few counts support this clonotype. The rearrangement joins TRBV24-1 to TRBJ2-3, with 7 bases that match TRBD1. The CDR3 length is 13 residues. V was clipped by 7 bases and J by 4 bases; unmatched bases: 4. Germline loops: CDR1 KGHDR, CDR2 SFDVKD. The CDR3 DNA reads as TGTGCCACCAGCAGGACAGGCCCAGATACGCAGTATTTT. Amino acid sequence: CATSRTGPDTQYF.

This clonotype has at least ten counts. The CDR3 nucleotides are TGCAGCGTTGGGACTGCCGGAGATACGCAGTATTTT. It encodes CSVGTAGDTQYF. The chain employs TRBV29-1 and TRBJ2-3; tentatively, D is TRBD2 (5 bases). Trimming took 4 bases from V and 5 from J, leaving 10 bases between them. The germline V gene has CDR1 SQVTM and CDR2 ANQGSEA. The CDR3 consists of 12 residues.

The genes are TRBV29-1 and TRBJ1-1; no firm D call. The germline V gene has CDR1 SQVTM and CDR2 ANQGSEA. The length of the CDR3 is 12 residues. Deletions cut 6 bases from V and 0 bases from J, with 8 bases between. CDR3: CSVVTVNTEAFF. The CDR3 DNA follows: TGCAGCGTGGTGACGGTGAACACTGAAGCTTTCTTT.

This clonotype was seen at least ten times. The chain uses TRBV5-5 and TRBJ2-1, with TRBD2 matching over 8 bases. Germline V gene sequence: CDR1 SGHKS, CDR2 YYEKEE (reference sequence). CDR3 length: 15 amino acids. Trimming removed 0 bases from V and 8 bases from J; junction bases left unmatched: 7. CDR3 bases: TGTGCCAGCAGCTTGGAGGGCGGGAGGCTTGATGAGCAGTTCTTC. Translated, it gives CASSLEGGRLDEQFF.

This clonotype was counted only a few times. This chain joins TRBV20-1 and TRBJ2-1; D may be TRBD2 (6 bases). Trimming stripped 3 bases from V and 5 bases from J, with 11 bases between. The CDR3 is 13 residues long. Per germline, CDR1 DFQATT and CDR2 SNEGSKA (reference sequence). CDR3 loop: CSASGTYNNEQFF. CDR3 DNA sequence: TGCAGTGCTAGCGGGACTTACAACAATGAGCAGTTCTTC.